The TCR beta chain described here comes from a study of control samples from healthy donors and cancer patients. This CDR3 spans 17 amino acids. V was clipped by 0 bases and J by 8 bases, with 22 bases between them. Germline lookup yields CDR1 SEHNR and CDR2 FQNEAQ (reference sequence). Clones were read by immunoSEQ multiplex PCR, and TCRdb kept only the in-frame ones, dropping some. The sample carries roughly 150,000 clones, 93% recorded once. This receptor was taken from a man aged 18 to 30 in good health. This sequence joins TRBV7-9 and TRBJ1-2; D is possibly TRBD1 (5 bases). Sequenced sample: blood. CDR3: CASSLAIYGRDGGGYTF. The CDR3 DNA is TGTGCCAGCAGCTTAGCGATATACGGCAGGGATGGTGGGGGCTACACCTTC.